This is a list of T cell receptor beta chains from one sample in a study of shared clonotypes between healthy human individuals. Only in-frame clones appear in the TCRdb table, and some are missing; sequencing was by immunoSEQ multiplex PCR. This repertoire shows hundreds of thousands of clones, 96% found once; its top ten account for over 0.2%. Sequences were obtained from naive CD8+ T cells sorted from blood. The source is a man aged 25 to 40 in good health. The CDR3 runs from the conserved cysteine through the conserved F or W. The D gene is left open where the match is weak. Not all rows give a size; the values are once, few, many and, for expanded clones, a class.

clone size: NA
D gene: TRBD1
V gene: TRBV7-2
J gene: TRBJ1-1
CDR3 protein: CASSPQGAHPEAFF
CDR3 DNA: TGTGCCAGCAGCCCACAGGGGGCTCACCCTGAAGCTTTCTTT

clone size: NA
D gene: NA
V gene: TRBV6-6
J gene: TRBJ1-1
CDR3 protein: CASSYSMGLNTEAFF
CDR3 DNA: TGTGCCAGCAGTTACTCGATGGGACTCAACACTGAAGCTTTCTTT

clone size: NA
D gene: TRBD2
V gene: TRBV5-6
J gene: TRBJ2-3
CDR3 protein: CASSHGLEPDTQYF
CDR3 DNA: TGTGCCAGCAGCCACGGACTAGAACCAGATACGCAGTATTTT

clone size: NA
D gene: NA
V gene: TRBV2
J gene: TRBJ1-1
CDR3 protein: CASRGRGAFF
CDR3 DNA: TGTGCCAGCAGGGGGCGCGGAGCTTTCTTT

clone size: once
D gene: NA
V gene: TRBV7-9
J gene: TRBJ2-4
CDR3 protein: CASSLVEGVRNIQYF
CDR3 DNA: TGTGCCAGCAGCTTAGTTGAAGGGGTTCGGAACATTCAGTACTTC

clone size: NA
D gene: NA
V gene: TRBV7-9
J gene: TRBJ2-5
CDR3 protein: CASSLIGMQETQYF
CDR3 DNA: TGTGCCAGCAGCTTAATTGGAATGCAAGAGACCCAGTACTTC

clone size: NA
D gene: NA
V gene: TRBV28
J gene: TRBJ1-3
CDR3 protein: CASIPAGDHGNTIYF
CDR3 DNA: TGTGCCAGCATCCCCGCAGGGGACCACGGAAACACCATATATTTT

clone size: NA
D gene: TRBD1
V gene: TRBV7-9
J gene: TRBJ2-3
CDR3 protein: CASSLLDRGGDTQYF
CDR3 DNA: TGTGCCAGCAGCCTACTAGACAGGGGGGGAGATACGCAGTATTTT

clone size: NA
D gene: TRBD2
V gene: TRBV5-1
J gene: TRBJ2-7
CDR3 protein: CASSLETSGPYEQYF
CDR3 DNA: TGCGCCAGCAGCTTGGAGACTAGCGGGCCCTACGAGCAGTACTTC

clone size: NA
D gene: TRBD1
V gene: TRBV27
J gene: TRBJ2-2
CDR3 protein: CASRLTGDLVELFF
CDR3 DNA: TGTGCCAGCAGACTGACAGGGGATCTAGTGGAGCTGTTTTTT

clone size: NA
D gene: TRBD1
V gene: TRBV5-1
J gene: TRBJ2-7
CDR3 protein: CASSLPDRGEYEQYF
CDR3 DNA: TGCGCCAGCAGCTTGCCCGACAGGGGTGAGTACGAGCAGTACTTC

clone size: once
D gene: NA
V gene: TRBV28
J gene: TRBJ2-7
CDR3 protein: CASSFASGWEQYF
CDR3 DNA: TGTGCCAGCAGTTTTGCGTCGGGATGGGAGCAGTACTTC

clone size: NA
D gene: NA
V gene: TRBV11-2
J gene: TRBJ1-1
CDR3 protein: CASSLEPGVTEAFF
CDR3 DNA: TGTGCCAGCAGCTTAGAGCCAGGGGTTACTGAAGCTTTCTTT

clone size: NA
D gene: NA
V gene: TRBV15
J gene: TRBJ2-1
CDR3 protein: CATSRDRSTYNEQFF
CDR3 DNA: TGTGCCACCAGCAGAGATCGGAGCACGTACAATGAGCAGTTCTTC

clone size: NA
D gene: NA
V gene: TRBV6-6
J gene: TRBJ2-1
CDR3 protein: CASSQPRIGQFF
CDR3 DNA: TGTGCCAGCAGCCAACCACGCATAGGGCAGTTCTTC

clone size: NA
D gene: TRBD2
V gene: TRBV7-3
J gene: TRBJ2-3
CDR3 protein: CASSLSGRSSDTQYF
CDR3 DNA: TGTGCCAGCAGCCTTAGCGGGAGGTCGTCAGATACGCAGTATTTT

clone size: NA
D gene: TRBD2
V gene: TRBV11-2
J gene: TRBJ2-7
CDR3 protein: CASSLGGSGYEQYF
CDR3 DNA: TGTGCCAGCAGCTTAGGCGGGAGCGGGTACGAGCAGTACTTC

clone size: NA
D gene: NA
V gene: TRBV4-1
J gene: TRBJ1-4
CDR3 protein: CASSQDSGTATNEKLFF
CDR3 DNA: TGCGCCAGCAGCCAAGATTCGGGTACCGCAACTAATGAAAAACTGTTTTTT

clone size: NA
D gene: NA
V gene: TRBV28
J gene: TRBJ2-1
CDR3 protein: CASSFQGLGNEQFF
CDR3 DNA: TGTGCCAGCAGTTTCCAGGGCCTGGGGAATGAGCAGTTCTTC

clone size: NA
D gene: TRBD1
V gene: TRBV6-6
J gene: TRBJ2-7
CDR3 protein: CASTLGGRGPYEQYF
CDR3 DNA: TGTGCCAGCACCCTGGGGGGCAGGGGGCCCTACGAGCAGTACTTC

clone size: NA
D gene: TRBD1
V gene: TRBV6-5
J gene: TRBJ1-2
CDR3 protein: CASSTAQGARYGYTF
CDR3 DNA: TGTGCCAGCAGTACAGCACAGGGGGCCCGCTATGGCTACACCTTC

clone size: NA
D gene: TRBD2
V gene: TRBV29-1
J gene: TRBJ2-1
CDR3 protein: CSGTLAGSYNEQFF
CDR3 DNA: TGCAGCGGAACCCTAGCGGGAAGTTACAATGAGCAGTTCTTC

clone size: NA
D gene: TRBD1
V gene: TRBV29-1
J gene: TRBJ2-3
CDR3 protein: CSVESPLQGITDTQYF
CDR3 DNA: TGCAGCGTTGAATCCCCTTTACAGGGGATCACAGATACGCAGTATTTT

clone size: NA
D gene: TRBD2
V gene: TRBV7-9
J gene: TRBJ2-7
CDR3 protein: CASGESGVYEQYF
CDR3 DNA: TGTGCCAGCGGTGAGAGCGGGGTCTACGAGCAGTACTTC

clone size: NA
D gene: NA
V gene: TRBV10-1
J gene: TRBJ2-7
CDR3 protein: CASKVPGGYEQYF
CDR3 DNA: TGCGCCAGCAAAGTCCCCGGGGGCTACGAGCAGTACTTC

clone size: NA
D gene: NA
V gene: TRBV5-1
J gene: TRBJ1-2
CDR3 protein: CASSLTGTDYGYTF
CDR3 DNA: TGCGCCAGCAGCTTGACAGGGACGGACTATGGCTACACCTTC

clone size: NA
D gene: TRBD1
V gene: TRBV27
J gene: TRBJ1-2
CDR3 protein: CASSLSQTGDTYGYTF
CDR3 DNA: TGTGCCAGCAGTTTAAGTCAGACAGGGGACACCTATGGCTACACCTTC

clone size: NA
D gene: TRBD1
V gene: TRBV28
J gene: TRBJ2-2
CDR3 protein: CASSPGQGRTLHNTGELFF
CDR3 DNA: TGTGCCAGCAGTCCCGGACAGGGCAGGACCCTCCATAATACCGGGGAGCTGTTTTTT

clone size: NA
D gene: NA
V gene: TRBV2
J gene: TRBJ1-1
CDR3 protein: CASNPPSGPERFF
CDR3 DNA: TGTGCCAGCAATCCACCAAGCGGGCCCGAAAGGTTCTTT

clone size: NA
D gene: NA
V gene: TRBV5-1
J gene: TRBJ2-6
CDR3 protein: CASSLNEGAGANVLTF
CDR3 DNA: TGCGCCAGCAGCTTGAACGAGGGGGCTGGGGCCAACGTCCTGACTTTC

clone size: NA
D gene: NA
V gene: TRBV27
J gene: TRBJ2-3
CDR3 protein: CASSPPGLSIVETDTQYF
CDR3 DNA: TGTGCCAGCAGTCCCCCGGGACTCTCAATTGTAGAAACAGATACGCAGTATTTT

clone size: NA
D gene: NA
V gene: TRBV6-5
J gene: TRBJ2-1
CDR3 protein: CASSGSGYSYNEQFF
CDR3 DNA: TGTGCCAGCAGCGGTTCGGGGTACTCCTACAATGAGCAGTTCTTC

clone size: NA
D gene: TRBD2
V gene: TRBV4-1
J gene: TRBJ2-7
CDR3 protein: CASQTGGGSSYEQYF
CDR3 DNA: TGCGCCAGCCAAACGGGAGGGGGAAGCTCCTACGAGCAGTACTTC

clone size: NA
D gene: TRBD1
V gene: TRBV9
J gene: TRBJ2-1
CDR3 protein: CASSPWDRFNEQFF
CDR3 DNA: TGTGCCAGCAGCCCGTGGGACAGGTTCAATGAGCAGTTCTTC

clone size: NA
D gene: TRBD2
V gene: TRBV28
J gene: TRBJ2-1
CDR3 protein: CASRATSGIYNEQFF
CDR3 DNA: TGTGCCAGCAGGGCGACTAGCGGGATCTACAATGAGCAGTTCTTC

clone size: NA
D gene: NA
V gene: TRBV7-8
J gene: TRBJ2-3
CDR3 protein: CASSYFAYRSEVPDTQYF
CDR3 DNA: TGTGCCAGCAGCTACTTTGCCTACAGGAGTGAGGTCCCAGATACGCAGTATTTT

clone size: NA
D gene: TRBD1
V gene: TRBV5-1
J gene: TRBJ1-3
CDR3 protein: CASSAGQGPGNTIYF
CDR3 DNA: TGCGCCAGCAGCGCAGGACAGGGACCTGGAAACACCATATATTTT

clone size: NA
D gene: NA
V gene: TRBV19
J gene: TRBJ2-7
CDR3 protein: CASSIDRADTRYEQYF
CDR3 DNA: TGTGCCAGTAGTATAGATCGAGCGGACACCCGCTACGAGCAGTACTTC

clone size: NA
D gene: TRBD2
V gene: TRBV5-4
J gene: TRBJ2-3
CDR3 protein: CASNEYHSGGSTDTQYF
CDR3 DNA: TGTGCCAGCAACGAATATCATAGCGGGGGAAGCACAGATACGCAGTATTTT

clone size: NA
D gene: NA
V gene: TRBV29-1
J gene: TRBJ2-1
CDR3 protein: CSVEIGRGVGGLFNEQFF
CDR3 DNA: TGCAGCGTTGAAATTGGTCGGGGCGTGGGGGGATTGTTCAATGAGCAGTTCTTC

clone size: NA
D gene: NA
V gene: TRBV20-1
J gene: TRBJ1-5
CDR3 protein: CSASGGQPQHF
CDR3 DNA: TGCAGTGCTAGTGGGGGACAGCCCCAGCATTTT

clone size: once
D gene: NA
V gene: TRBV4-1
J gene: TRBJ1-5
CDR3 protein: CASSQGQLQPQHF
CDR3 DNA: TGCGCCAGCAGCCAAGGGCAGTTGCAGCCCCAGCATTTT

clone size: NA
D gene: NA
V gene: TRBV7-9
J gene: TRBJ2-1
CDR3 protein: CASTTGGNEQFF
CDR3 DNA: TGTGCCAGCACCACTGGAGGCAATGAGCAGTTCTTC

clone size: NA
D gene: NA
V gene: TRBV5-6
J gene: TRBJ2-1
CDR3 protein: CASSLTGYNEQFF
CDR3 DNA: TGTGCCAGCAGCTTGACGGGATACAATGAGCAGTTCTTC

clone size: NA
D gene: NA
V gene: TRBV6-5
J gene: TRBJ1-1
CDR3 protein: CASSYTGANTEAFF
CDR3 DNA: TGTGCCAGCAGTTACACAGGCGCGAACACTGAAGCTTTCTTT

clone size: NA
D gene: TRBD1
V gene: TRBV15
J gene: TRBJ1-4
CDR3 protein: CATSRGIGTGGQGKLFF
CDR3 DNA: TGTGCCACCAGCAGAGGAATTGGGACAGGGGGACAGGGAAAACTGTTTTTT

clone size: NA
D gene: TRBD1
V gene: TRBV10-1
J gene: TRBJ2-7
CDR3 protein: CASSAERDSPFLYEQYF
CDR3 DNA: TGCGCCAGCAGTGCAGAACGGGACAGTCCTTTCCTCTACGAGCAGTACTTC

clone size: NA
D gene: TRBD2
V gene: TRBV7-9
J gene: TRBJ2-5
CDR3 protein: CASSSASGLKTYWETQYF
CDR3 DNA: TGTGCCAGCAGCTCGGCCTCGGGACTAAAAACCTATTGGGAGACCCAGTACTTC

clone size: NA
D gene: NA
V gene: TRBV27
J gene: TRBJ2-1
CDR3 protein: CASSLLPLGGNEQFF
CDR3 DNA: TGTGCCAGCAGTTTATTGCCCCTCGGCGGCAATGAGCAGTTCTTC

clone size: NA
D gene: TRBD2
V gene: TRBV7-2
J gene: TRBJ2-1
CDR3 protein: CASSLWLADNNEQFF
CDR3 DNA: TGTGCCAGCAGCTTATGGCTAGCGGACAACAATGAGCAGTTCTTC

clone size: NA
D gene: NA
V gene: TRBV21-1
J gene: TRBJ2-5
CDR3 protein: CASSKRLAGEETQYF
CDR3 DNA: TGTGCCAGCAGCAAAAGGCTAGCGGGAGAAGAGACCCAGTACTTC

clone size: NA
D gene: NA
V gene: TRBV7-2
J gene: TRBJ2-1
CDR3 protein: CASSPGAGAYNEQFF
CDR3 DNA: TGTGCCAGCAGCCCCGGAGCGGGCGCCTACAATGAGCAGTTCTTC

clone size: NA
D gene: NA
V gene: TRBV27
J gene: TRBJ1-1
CDR3 protein: CASSPTGMNTEAFF
CDR3 DNA: TGTGCCAGCAGTCCGACAGGTATGAACACTGAAGCTTTCTTT

clone size: NA
D gene: TRBD2
V gene: TRBV27
J gene: TRBJ2-7
CDR3 protein: CASSQPTSGGYEQYF
CDR3 DNA: TGTGCCAGCAGTCAACCGACTAGCGGGGGTTACGAGCAGTACTTC